Below, 25 T cell receptor beta chains from the same sample are listed, as sequenced in a study of shared clonotypes between healthy human individuals (dated by TCRdb to about 2020). Receptors were amplified or captured by the immunoSEQ multiplex PCR assay. The clones in this table, taken by TCRdb from immuneACCESS, are in-frame only. Not every clone is retained; where verified, under half of the shortfall comes from an unresolved V gene, and the cause of the rest is unknown. This sample is represented by about 2.3 million clones; 85% to 95% of them were singletons. The top ten clones comprise approximately 0.4% of the sample. Sequenced sample: naive CD4+ T cells from PBMCs. The sample's cell subset or site, from its label and the paper: CD45RA+ positively selected. Source of these receptors: a man between 18 and 29 years old in good health. Some clones in this sample may be carry-over from other donors' samples.

The rearrangement links TRBV7-3 to TRBJ2-5, with TRBD1 matching over 10 bases. Losses at the gene ends were 2 bases for V and 5 bases for J; bases not matched to a gene: 8. This CDR3 comprises 16 residues. The germline V gene encodes CDR1 SGHTA and CDR2 FQGTGA. Here the CDR3 reads CASSLLSGTGVETQYF. The DNA of the CDR3 is TGTGCCAGCAGCTTACTATCCGGGACAGGGGTCGAGACCCAGTACTTC.

V usage is TRBV21-1 and J usage is TRBJ1-1; whether TRBD1, the table's D call, matches the DNA was not checked. TRBV21-1 is a known pseudogene. This CDR3 spans 18 amino acids. CDR3 amino acids: CASSKGGTGGRQNTEAFF. The CDR3 DNA reads as TGTGCCAGCAGCAAAGGAGGGACAGGGGGCCGGCAGAACACTGAAGCTTTCTTT.

This rearrangement joins TRBV5-1 to TRBJ2-3; the match to TRBD2 covers 9 bases. The CDR3 loop spans 21 amino acids. Losses at the gene ends were 7 bases for V and 3 bases for J; bases not matched to a gene: 27. Per germline, CDR1 SGHRS and CDR2 YFSETQ. The CDR3 here is CASAPTPGNLGQTSGTDTQYF. CDR3 sequence (DNA): TGCGCCAGCGCACCCACTCCCGGGAACCTGGGCCAGACTAGCGGAACAGATACGCAGTATTTT. The full variable domain, its missing parts supplied by reference TRBV5-1 and TRBJ2-3, is KAGVTQTPRYLIKTRGQQVTLSCSPISGHRSVSWYQQTPGQGLQFLFEYFSETQRNKGNFPGRFSGRQFSNSRSEMNVSTLELGDSALYLCASAPTPGNLGQTSGTDTQYFGPGTRLTVL.

V gene TRBV4-1 combines with J gene TRBJ1-6; 9 bases are a match to TRBD1. V lost 0 bases, J lost 8 bases, and 8 bases stayed unmatched. Per the germline V gene, CDR1 is MGHRA and CDR2 is YSYEKL. The CDR3 spans 17 residues. The CDR3 DNA reads as TGCGCCAGCAGCCAAGAAGGGGGGGGACAGGGAGATTCACCCCTCCACTTT. Translation: CASSQEGGGQGDSPLHF.

This rearrangement joins TRBV7-6 to TRBJ2-1, with D unclear. The CDR3 runs to 16 residues. The germline V and J ends were trimmed by 5 bases and 4 bases, with 18 bases remaining between them. Per germline, CDR1 SGHVS and CDR2 FNYEAQ. CDR3 sequence reads: CASSPGYPGQYNEQFF. The CDR3 nucleotides are TGTGCCAGCAGCCCTGGGTACCCTGGGCAGTACAATGAGCAGTTCTTC.

J is TRBJ2-7 and V is TRBV4-2, with no clear D. This CDR3 has 14 residues. Per the germline V gene, CDR1 is LGHNA and CDR2 is YNFKEQ. The V and J ends lost 3 bases and 0 bases respectively, with 9 bases between them. The CDR3 loop reads CASSQVTSSYEQYF. In DNA, the CDR3 is TGTGCCAGCAGCCAGGTTACGAGCTCCTACGAGCAGTACTTC.

The chain is built from TRBV6-1 and TRBJ2-5; the D gene is possibly TRBD2 (5 bases). V lost 6 bases, J lost 1 base, and 12 bases lay in between. The length of the CDR3 is 14 residues. CDR1 is MNHNS, CDR2 SASEGT, per germline. The CDR3 bases are TGTGCCAGCAGAGGAGGCGGTTCCCAAGAGACCCAGTACTTC. This sequence encodes CASRGGGSQETQYF.

This clone has a single count. The gene calls are TRBV28 and TRBJ2-1; 7 bases map to TRBD2. Germline V gene lookup returns CDR1 MDHEN and CDR2 SYDVKM. Trimming removed 5 bases from V and 4 bases from J; junction bases left unmatched: 17. The CDR3 contains 18 residues. The CDR3 nucleotides are TGTGCCAGCAGTAGCCTGATACATCGAGCGGGACTATACAATGAGCAGTTCTTC. Translating it yields CASSSLIHRAGLYNEQFF.

V is TRBV5-4 and J is TRBJ2-7, with 10 bases aligning to TRBD2. The CDR3 runs 15 residues. V dropped 1 base and J dropped 5; count of bases not matched to a gene: 6. Germline assignment: CDR1 SGHNT and CDR2 YYREEE (reference sequence). In DNA form, the CDR3 reads TGTGCCAGCAGCTTGTTACTAGCGGGAATAAACGAGCAGTACTTC. Protein product: CASSLLLAGINEQYF.

The V and J genes are TRBV5-1 and TRBJ1-1; D remains ambiguous. This CDR3 spans 15 amino acids. The germline V and J ends were trimmed by 1 base and 0 bases, with 10 bases remaining between them. Germline values: CDR1 SGHRS, CDR2 YFSETQ. The CDR3 reads CASSLSLGLNTEAFF. The DNA for the CDR3 is TGCGCCAGCAGCTTGTCGCTCGGACTGAACACTGAAGCTTTCTTT.

Points on this clone: This sample includes further DNA sequences coding for the same CDR3. The chain is built from TRBV7-9 and TRBJ2-5; D is undetermined. CDR1 is SEHNR and CDR2 is FQNEAQ in the germline V gene (reference sequence). Deletions cut 5 bases from V and 2 bases from J, with 6 bases between. The CDR3 consists of 12 residues. The CDR3 reads CASSPIQETQYF. Written as DNA, the CDR3 is TGTGCCAGCAGCCCCATTCAAGAGACCCAGTACTTC.

V usage is TRBV10-1 and J usage is TRBJ2-7, with 7 bases that match TRBD1. Trimming removed 3 bases from V and 6 bases from J; junction bases left unmatched: 8. CDR3 size: 14 residues. Germline V gene lookup returns CDR1 WNHNN and CDR2 SYGVQD (reference sequence). CDR3: CASSESGRGFEQYF. For the CDR3, the DNA is TGCGCCAGCAGTGAATCTGGCAGGGGGTTCGAGCAGTACTTC.

This chain links TRBV10-3 with TRBJ2-7; perhaps TRBD2 as D (6 bases). CDR3 length: 13 residues. Germline V gene lookup returns CDR1 ENHRY and CDR2 SYGVKD. V was trimmed by 3 bases and J by 5 bases, leaving 11 bases between them. The CDR3 loop is CAISDRGSNEQYF. The CDR3 bases are TGTGCCATCAGTGACCGGGGGTCCAACGAGCAGTACTTC.

The chain combines TRBV4-2 with TRBJ2-2; the D gene is possibly TRBD1 (6 bases). V gave up 3 bases and J gave up 6 bases, with 14 bases separating them. CDR1 LGHNA and CDR2 YNFKEQ come from the germline V gene. CDR3 length: 15 amino acids. CDR3 coding DNA: TGTGCCAGCAGCCAGGATGCAGGGGCGCCCGGGGAGCTGTTTTTT. Residues: CASSQDAGAPGELFF.

This clone came up once. Other DNA sequences in this sample translate to the same CDR3. This sequence joins TRBV9 and TRBJ1-1; 9 positions agree with TRBD1. Germline V gene sequence: CDR1 SGDLS, CDR2 YYNGEE. The CDR3 covers 15 residues. J was trimmed by 2 bases and V by 1 base; bases with no gene match: 3. The CDR3 nucleotides read TGTGCCAGCAGCGTAACGGGACAGGGAAACACTGAAGCTTTCTTT. Translating gives CASSVTGQGNTEAFF.

The gene calls are TRBV7-6 and TRBJ1-5; D is ambiguous. CDR1 is SGHVS and CDR2 is FNYEAQ in the germline V gene. The CDR3 has 15 residues. Trimming removed 1 base from V and 0 bases from J, with 7 bases in between. Here the CDR3 reads CASSLVPGSNQPQHF. The CDR3 nucleotides read TGTGCCAGCAGCTTAGTGCCAGGTAGCAATCAGCCCCAGCATTTT.

In this sample, this clone turned up a few times. The chain uses TRBV6-5 and TRBJ2-2, with a tentative D call TRBD1 (5 bases). The CDR3 contains 16 residues. The V and J ends lost 0 bases and 1 base respectively, with 9 bases between them. CDR1 and CDR2 (germline): MNHEY, SVGAGI. CDR3 sequence (DNA): TGTGCCAGCAGTTACTCGAGTCAGGGGAACACCGGGGAGCTGTTTTTT. This encodes CASSYSSQGNTGELFF.

Concerning this clone: The junction shows a germline mismatch at one end, possibly a read error. This chain uses TRBV6-7 with TRBJ1-4; TRBD1 matches at 8 bases. TRBV6-7 qualifies as an ORF whose function is uncertain. The length of the CDR3 is 15 residues. The CDR3 region has the DNA TGTGCCAGGAGTTACGTTCGACAGGGGAAGGAAAAACTGTTTTTT. Translated, it gives CARSYVRQGKEKLFF.

To note about this clone: Additional DNA sequences in this sample encode the identical CDR3. This rearrangement joins TRBV5-1 to TRBJ2-1, with D unclear. The V end lost 0 bases, the J end lost 7 bases, and 11 bases lay between the germline ends. Germline V gives CDR1 SGHRS, CDR2 YFSETQ. CDR3 size: 14 residues. Written as DNA, the CDR3 is TGCGCCAGCAGCTTGGGCGGTACTGGAAATGAGCAGTTCTTC. Translated, it gives CASSLGGTGNEQFF.

The J gene is TRBJ2-5, the V gene TRBV7-9, with D perhaps being TRBD1 or TRBD2 (6 bases each). V lost 2 bases and J lost 2, with 15 bases in between. CDR3 length equals 16 residues. CDR1 SEHNR and CDR2 FQNEAQ come from the germline V gene (reference sequence). The CDR3 spells CASSLRGEGSQETQYF. CDR3 bases: TGTGCCAGCAGCTTAAGGGGGGAAGGCAGTCAAGAGACCCAGTACTTC.

Note on this clone: This specimen includes other DNA sequences encoding the same CDR3. J is TRBJ2-5 and V is TRBV5-1, with 8 bases aligning to TRBD2. Looked up from germline, CDR1 is SGHRS and CDR2 is YFSETQ. With V trimmed by 4 bases and J by 2 bases, 4 bases remained unmatched. The CDR3 contains 14 residues. The CDR3 DNA reads TGCGCCAGCAGCCCGGGAGGGGGACAAGAGACCCAGTACTTC. It yields the protein CASSPGGGQETQYF. The full variable domain, rest sourced from reference TRBV5-1 and TRBJ2-5, is KAGVTQTPRYLIKTRGQQVTLSCSPISGHRSVSWYQQTPGQGLQFLFEYFSETQRNKGNFPGRFSGRQFSNSRSEMNVSTLELGDSALYLCASSPGGGQETQYFGPGTRLLVL.

The chain couples TRBV7-9 to TRBJ1-4, with 7 nucleotides matching TRBD1. CDR3 length: 15 residues. CDR1 and CDR2 from the germline V gene are SEHNR and FQNEAQ (reference sequence). V lost 5 bases, J lost 7 bases, and 10 bases stayed unmatched. The chain's CDR3 is CASSTLTGNREKLFF. The CDR3 DNA reads as TGTGCCAGCAGCACCCTGACAGGGAATCGTGAAAAACTGTTTTTT.

The V and J genes are TRBV28 and TRBJ2-3, with 7 bases that match TRBD2. This CDR3 is 15 amino acids long. The germline CDR1 and CDR2 sequences are MDHEN and SYDVKM. The V and J ends lost 3 bases and 3 bases, in that order; junction bases with no gene match: 6. In DNA form, the CDR3 reads TGTGCCAGCAGTTTCGGCGGGAGTGGGACAGATACGCAGTATTTT. This encodes CASSFGGSGTDTQYF.

This sequence joins TRBV15 and TRBJ2-7, with 11 bases lining up with TRBD2. The CDR3 contains 19 residues. Trimming took 1 base from V and 2 from J; bases not matched to a gene: 13. Germline V CDR1 and CDR2: LNHNV, YYDKDF (reference sequence). The CDR3 DNA follows: TGTGCCACCAGCAGAGTGGGGCTAGCGGGAGGTCCCGGAGCCTACGAGCAGTACTTC. Translating gives CATSRVGLAGGPGAYEQYF.

This clone was recorded once. V gene TRBV5-1 combines with J gene TRBJ2-5; 14 nucleotides line up with TRBD2. Trimming at V came to 4 bases and at J to 5 bases, leaving 7 bases not matched to a gene. CDR3 length: 16 amino acids. Germline V gene lookup returns CDR1 SGHRS and CDR2 YFSETQ. The chain's CDR3 is CASSPGTSGRTETQYF. CDR3 coding DNA: TGCGCCAGCAGCCCCGGGACTAGCGGGAGAACGGAGACCCAGTACTTC.